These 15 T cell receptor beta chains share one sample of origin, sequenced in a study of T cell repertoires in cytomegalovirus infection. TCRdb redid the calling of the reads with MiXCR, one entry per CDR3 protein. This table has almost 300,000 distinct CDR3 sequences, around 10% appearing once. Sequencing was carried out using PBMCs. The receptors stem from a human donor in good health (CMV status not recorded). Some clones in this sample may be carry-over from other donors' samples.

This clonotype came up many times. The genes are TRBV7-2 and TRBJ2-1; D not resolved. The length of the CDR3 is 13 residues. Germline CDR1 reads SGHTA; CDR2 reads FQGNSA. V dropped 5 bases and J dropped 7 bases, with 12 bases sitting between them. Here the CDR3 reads CASSPGPQNEQFF. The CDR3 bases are TGTGCCAGCAGCCCTGGGCCCCAGAATGAGCAGTTCTTC.

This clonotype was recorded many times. CDR3 nucleotide sequence: TGTGCCAGCAGTTCCGTGACAGGGTTATATCAGCCCCAGCATTTT. Protein sequence: CASSSVTGLYQPQHF. The chain is built from TRBV28 and TRBJ1-5, with TRBD1 identical over 7 bases. The CDR3 spans 15 residues. V lost 4 bases and J lost 5; bases outside the gene matches: 8. Germline V CDR1 and CDR2: MDHEN, SYDVKM. Drawing the rest from reference TRBV28 and TRBJ1-5, the complete variable domain is DVKVTQSSRYLVKRTGEKVFLECVQDMDHENMFWYRQDPGLGLRLIYFSYDVKMKEKGDIPEGYSVSREKKERFSLILESASTNQTSMYLCASSSVTGLYQPQHFGDGTRLSIL.

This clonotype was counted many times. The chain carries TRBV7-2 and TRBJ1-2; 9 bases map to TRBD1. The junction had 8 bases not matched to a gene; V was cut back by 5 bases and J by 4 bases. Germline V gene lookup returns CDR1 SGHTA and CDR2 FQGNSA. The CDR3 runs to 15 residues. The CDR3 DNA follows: TGTGCCAGCAGCGCGACAGGGGGGAACCTCTATGGCTACACCTTC. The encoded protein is CASSATGGNLYGYTF.

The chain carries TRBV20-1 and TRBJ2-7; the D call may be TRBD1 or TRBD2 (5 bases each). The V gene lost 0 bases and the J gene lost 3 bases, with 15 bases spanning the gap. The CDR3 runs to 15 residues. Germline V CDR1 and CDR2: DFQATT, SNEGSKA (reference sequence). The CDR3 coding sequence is TGCAGTGCTAGAGATCGGGGCCTAATTTTCTACGAGCAGTACTTC. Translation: CSARDRGLIFYEQYF.

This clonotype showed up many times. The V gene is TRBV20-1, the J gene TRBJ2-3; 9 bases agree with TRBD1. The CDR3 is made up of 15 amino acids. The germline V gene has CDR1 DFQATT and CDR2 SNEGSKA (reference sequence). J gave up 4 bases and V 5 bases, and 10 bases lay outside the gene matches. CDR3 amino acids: CSAPGTGSAADTQYF. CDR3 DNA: TGCAGTGCTCCCGGGACAGGGAGTGCCGCAGATACGCAGTATTTT.

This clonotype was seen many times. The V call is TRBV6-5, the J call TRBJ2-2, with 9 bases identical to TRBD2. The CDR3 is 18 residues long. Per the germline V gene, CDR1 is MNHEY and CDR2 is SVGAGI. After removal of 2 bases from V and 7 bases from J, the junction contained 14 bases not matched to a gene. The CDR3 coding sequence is TGTGCCAGCAGTTACACCGTAGCGGGGGTGGCGAGGGGCGGGGAGCTGTTTTTT. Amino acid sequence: CASSYTVAGVARGGELFF.

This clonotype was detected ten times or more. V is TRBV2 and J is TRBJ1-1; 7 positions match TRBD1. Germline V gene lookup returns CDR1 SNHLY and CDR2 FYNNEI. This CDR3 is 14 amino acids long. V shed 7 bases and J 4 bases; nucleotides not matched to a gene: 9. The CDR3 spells CASTGEGAPTEAFF. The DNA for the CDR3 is TGTGCCAGCACCGGGGAGGGGGCGCCCACTGAAGCTTTCTTT.

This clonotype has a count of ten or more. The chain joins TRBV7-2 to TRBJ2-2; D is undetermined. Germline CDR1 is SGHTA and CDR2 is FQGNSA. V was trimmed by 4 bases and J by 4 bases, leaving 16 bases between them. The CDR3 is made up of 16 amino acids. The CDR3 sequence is CASSSWATSGTGELFF. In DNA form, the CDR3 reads TGTGCCAGCAGCTCATGGGCCACCTCGGGCACCGGGGAGCTGTTTTTT.

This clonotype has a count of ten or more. CDR3 residues: CASSYLPGQAYNEQFF. The CDR3 DNA reads TGTGCCAGCAGTTATTTACCGGGACAAGCCTACAATGAGCAGTTCTTC. The chain links TRBV7-2 to TRBJ2-1; TRBD1 might be the D (6 bases). Per germline, CDR1 SGHTA and CDR2 FQGNSA. This CDR3 region has 16 residues. Trimming removed 6 bases at V and 2 bases at J, with 17 bases between.

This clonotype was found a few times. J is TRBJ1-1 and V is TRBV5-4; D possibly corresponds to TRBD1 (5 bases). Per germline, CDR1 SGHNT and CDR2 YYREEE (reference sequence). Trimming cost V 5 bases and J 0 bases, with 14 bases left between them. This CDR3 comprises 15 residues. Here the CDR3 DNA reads TGTGCCAGCAGACCGGCGGGGCAGTTGAACACTGAAGCTTTCTTT. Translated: CASRPAGQLNTEAFF.

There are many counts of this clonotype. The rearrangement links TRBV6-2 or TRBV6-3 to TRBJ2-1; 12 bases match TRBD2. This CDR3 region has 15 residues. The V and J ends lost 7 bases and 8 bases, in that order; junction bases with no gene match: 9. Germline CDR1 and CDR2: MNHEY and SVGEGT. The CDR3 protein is CASNPSGGAAHEQFF. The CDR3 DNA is TGTGCCAGCAATCCTAGCGGGGGGGCCGCCCATGAGCAGTTCTTC.

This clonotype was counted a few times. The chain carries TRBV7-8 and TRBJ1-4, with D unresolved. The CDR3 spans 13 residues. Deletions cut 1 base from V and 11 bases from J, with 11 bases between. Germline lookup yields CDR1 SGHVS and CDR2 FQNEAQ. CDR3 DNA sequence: TGTGCCAGCAGCTTAGGTCCATCGGGGAAACTGTTTTTT. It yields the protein CASSLGPSGKLFF.

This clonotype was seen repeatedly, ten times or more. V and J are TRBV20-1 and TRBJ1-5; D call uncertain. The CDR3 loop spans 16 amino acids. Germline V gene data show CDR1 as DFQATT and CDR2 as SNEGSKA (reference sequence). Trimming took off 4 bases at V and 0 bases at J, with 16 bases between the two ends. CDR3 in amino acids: CSAKLAGSGSNQPQHF. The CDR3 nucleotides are TGCAGTGCTAAACTTGCGGGTAGCGGTAGCAATCAGCCCCAGCATTTT.

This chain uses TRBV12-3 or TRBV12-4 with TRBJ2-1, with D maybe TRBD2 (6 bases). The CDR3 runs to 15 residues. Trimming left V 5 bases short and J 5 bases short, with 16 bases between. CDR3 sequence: CASSLPSGRNNEQFF. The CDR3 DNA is TGTGCCAGCAGTCTCCCTTCGGGGAGGAACAATGAGCAGTTCTTC.

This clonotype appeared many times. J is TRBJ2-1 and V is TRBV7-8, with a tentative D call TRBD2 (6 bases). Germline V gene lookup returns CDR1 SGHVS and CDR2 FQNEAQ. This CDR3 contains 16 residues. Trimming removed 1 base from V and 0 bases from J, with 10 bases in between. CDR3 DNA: TGTGCCAGCAGCTTAGTGCGGGGCCTCTCCTACAATGAGCAGTTCTTC. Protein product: CASSLVRGLSYNEQFF.